Detailed here is one T cell receptor beta chain. Its target is unknown. Trimming took off 6 bases at V and 0 bases at J, with 9 bases between the two ends. The CDR3 length is 13 residues. CDR1 and CDR2 from the germline V gene are MDHEN and SYDVKM. This entry belongs to a study of cytomegalovirus exposure and HLA in healthy donors. Overall study findings and caveats: Later genetic work tied a missense DCLRE1C variant to beta-chain V and J trimming. Apparent HLA restriction characterized most CMV-associated TCR beta chains in a later analysis. Some public TCRs appeared in many individuals, while most sequences were rare.

The primer mix had 60 Vbeta and 13 Jbeta primers. Assay: immunoSEQ multiplex PCR; the TCRdb copy retains only in-frame clones and omits some. Among approximately 170,000 clones listed, just under 75% were seen once. The sequence was obtained from a woman aged 25 to 39 in good health and CMV-seropositive. Sequences were obtained from PBMCs. V and J are TRBV28 and TRBJ2-7; a possible D gene is TRBD1 (5 bases). DNA of the CDR3: TGTGCCAGCAGCGGACAATCCTCCTACGAGCAGTACTTC. Its translation: CASSGQSSYEQYF.